This record covers a single TCR beta chain. This clone has only one observation. It has no known antigen specificity. No much larger clone is present one base from it, and per-base qualities are unavailable. V loses 2 bases, J loses 7 bases, and the germline ends lie 15 bases apart. The CDR3, from cysteine to phenylalanine, totals 14 residues. Only the CDR3 DNA is retained, 42 bases long and in frame from the first base. Looking up the germline V gene yields CDR1 SGHRS and CDR2 YFSETQ. The source of the sample is a study of blood T cell repertoires in COVID-19 (dated by TCRdb to about 2020). Concerning the study at large: Samples covering the acute and convalescent phases of COVID-19 were provided by collaborators in the United States, Italy and Spain. Subjects who had been exposed to COVID-19, were actively infected with it, or had recovered from it provided the deeply sampled blood TCRbeta repertoires that made up the dataset. Samples came from the ongoing ImmuneRACE study (first 160 participants) plus 1,254 subjects from 6 global collaborators. The sample metadata nearly always contained a de-identified subject ID, COVID-19 status, age in years and sex. Where available, HLA class I and class II types were taken from metadata supplied by the sample provider and were not determined by assay-based typing. The repertoires were made available in a free public database intended to serve as a resource for research on the immune response to SARS-CoV-2. The prospective study material was composed of cDNA or gDNA derived from T cells, B-cell-depleted T cells, or PBMCs. The study at large found these results: How much clinical and demographic metadata was included differed by source and by participant, and the metadata was provided uncurated.

TCRbeta CDR3 regions were amplified from genomic DNA by means of the immunoSEQ Assay, a bias-controlled multiplex PCR. The source study handled its data this way. Within the assay, amplification of reference gene primers was used to estimate how many nucleated cells each sample contained. To quantify the absolute abundance of each unique TCRbeta CDR3 rearrangement, sequence reads were collapsed and filtered. For each sample, productive Simpson clonality was calculated by taking the square root of Simpson's diversity index across productive rearrangements. TCRdb took this table from immuneACCESS and kept in-frame rearrangements with V and J called. Such tables lack part of the clones; where checked against another copy, unresolved V genes explain under half of the gap, and the rest is unexplained. V, J and clone size are those of that table, while D and trimming were read from the DNA. Within this sample are some 220,000 clones, with approximately 82% of them counted one time only. In total, the top ten clones hold approximately 10% of the sample.

Each collaborating institution followed its own protocols to collect whole blood in K2EDTA tubes. For TCRbeta analysis, collaborator samples were shipped as frozen whole blood, as isolated PBMCs, or as DNA extracted from either sample type. The sequencing sample was made of peripheral blood. The sequence is built from TRBV5-1 and TRBJ2-5; tentative D gene TRBD1, with 5 bases matching. The receptor comes from a man aged 50-59 years with active or convalescent COVID-19. The CDR3 protein sequence reads: CASSFLGIRGTQYF. The DNA sequence is TGCGCCAGCAGCTTTTTAGGAATTAGGGGGACCCAGTACTTC. Extended through the reference TRBV5-1 and TRBJ2-5 proteins, this CDR3 yields the full variable domain: KAGVTQTPRYLIKTRGQQVTLSCSPISGHRSVSWYQQTPGQGLQFLFEYFSETQRNKGNFPGRFSGRQFSNSRSEMNVSTLELGDSALYLCASSFLGIRGTQYFGPGTRLLVL.